This T cell receptor (beta chain) was recovered during a study of blood T cell repertoires in COVID-19 (dated by TCRdb to the early 2020s). Turning to the overall study: Collaborator samples came from the United States, Italy and Spain and covered acute and convalescent phases of COVID-19. The prospective study material was composed of cDNA or gDNA derived from T cells, B-cell-depleted T cells, or PBMCs. Deeply sampled blood TCRbeta repertoires from subjects exposed to, actively infected with, or recovered from COVID-19 were included in the dataset. A freely available public database, intended as a resource for researchers studying the immune response to SARS-CoV-2, is where the repertoires were released. The samples were drawn from two sources: the first 160 participants of the ongoing ImmuneRACE study, and 1,000 to 1,500 subjects contributed by 6 global collaborators. The sample metadata nearly always contained a de-identified subject ID, COVID-19 status, age in years and sex. HLA class I and class II types, where available, came from metadata supplied by the sample provider rather than from assay-based typing. On the study overall, not on this receptor specifically: How much clinical and demographic metadata was included differed by source and by participant, and the metadata was provided uncurated.

The CDR1 and CDR2 encoded by the germline V gene (reference sequence) are LNHNV and YYDKDF. V is cut by 1 base and J by 5 bases, and the space between the germline ends is 15 bases. Reading from cysteine to phenylalanine, the CDR3 counts 16 amino acids. CDR3 DNA only is kept here, 48 bases in frame from base 1. In the prospective study, participants were about 18 to 95 years old, resided in approximately 22 geographic areas of the United States, and were enrolled through a virtual design. Cohort assignment in the prospective study relied on participant-reported clinical history from a screening survey and a study questionnaire. Exposed participants had been in contact, within 2 weeks of entering the study, with a person who had a PCR-confirmed or clinician-diagnosed case of COVID-19. Each participant in the prospective study had whole blood, serum and a nasopharyngeal or oropharyngeal swab collected by mobile phlebotomists. Additional blood draws and questionnaires over an approximately 2-month period could optionally be provided by prospective study participants. Blood samples from the prospective study were shipped frozen or at room temperature prior to DNA extraction.

Worth noting for this clone: Which antigen it targets is not known. No much larger clonotype is one base removed from it; base qualities were not supplied.

TCRbeta CDR3 regions were amplified from genomic DNA by means of the immunoSEQ Assay, a bias-controlled multiplex PCR. The authors' pipeline ran thus. Nucleated cell counts per sample were estimated from amplification of reference gene primers within the assay. To quantify the absolute abundance of each unique TCRbeta CDR3 rearrangement, sequence reads were collapsed and filtered. Productive Simpson clonality was computed per sample as the square root of Simpson's diversity index over productive rearrangements. TCRdb obtained this table from immuneACCESS and retained in-frame rearrangements with V and J assigned. These tables miss some clones; where compared with another copy, unresolved V genes account for less than half of the shortfall, and the remainder is unexplained. The V and J calls and the clone size are those of that table, but D and trimming were determined from the DNA. The sample data list approximately 400,000 clones, and approximately 91% of these were observed just once. Together, the top ten hold around 0.86% of the sample.

Recombination linked TRBV15 to TRBJ2-1, and TRBD2 may be the D gene, going by 6 matching bases. The source of this sequence is a woman aged 40 to 55 who had been exposed to COVID-19. The sequenced sample consisted of PBMCs or T cells enriched from blood (not recorded which). In nucleotides, the sequence is TGTGCCACCAGCAGAGGAGTAGGTCGGAGGGACAATGAGCAGTTCTTC. Translated, it gives CATSRGVGRRDNEQFF.